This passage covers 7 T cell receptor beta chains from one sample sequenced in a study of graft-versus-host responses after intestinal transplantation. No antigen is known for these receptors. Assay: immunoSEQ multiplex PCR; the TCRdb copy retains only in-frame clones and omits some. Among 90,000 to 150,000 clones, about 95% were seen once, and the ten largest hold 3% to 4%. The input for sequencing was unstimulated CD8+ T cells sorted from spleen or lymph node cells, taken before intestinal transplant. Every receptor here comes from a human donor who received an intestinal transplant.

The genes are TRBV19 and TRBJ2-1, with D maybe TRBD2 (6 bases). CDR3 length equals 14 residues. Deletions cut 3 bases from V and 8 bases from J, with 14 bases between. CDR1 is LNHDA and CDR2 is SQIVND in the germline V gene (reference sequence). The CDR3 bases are TGTGCCAGTAGTATGACCGGGAGTATGGATGAGCAGTTCTTC. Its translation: CASSMTGSMDEQFF.

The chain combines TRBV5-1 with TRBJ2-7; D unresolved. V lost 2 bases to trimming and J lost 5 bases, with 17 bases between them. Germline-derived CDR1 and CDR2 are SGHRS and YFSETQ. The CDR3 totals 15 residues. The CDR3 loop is CASSFLTLEVDEQYF. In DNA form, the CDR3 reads TGCGCCAGCAGCTTCCTGACGCTGGAAGTGGACGAGCAGTACTTC.

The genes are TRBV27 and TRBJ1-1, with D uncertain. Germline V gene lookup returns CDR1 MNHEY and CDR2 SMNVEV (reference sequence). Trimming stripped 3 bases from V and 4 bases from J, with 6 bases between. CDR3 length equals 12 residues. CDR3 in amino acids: CASSFWGTEAFF. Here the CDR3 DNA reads TGTGCCAGCAGTTTCTGGGGCACTGAAGCTTTCTTT.

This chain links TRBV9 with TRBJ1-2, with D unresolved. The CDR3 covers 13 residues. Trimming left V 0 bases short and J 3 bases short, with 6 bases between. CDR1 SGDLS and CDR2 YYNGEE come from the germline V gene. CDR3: CASSVGEDYGYTF. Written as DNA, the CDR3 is TGTGCCAGCAGCGTAGGGGAGGACTATGGCTACACCTTC.

CDR3 coding DNA: TGTGCCAGCAGCTTGGAACGGGGGTACGAGCAGTACTTC. Its protein product is CASSLERGYEQYF. This chain links TRBV5-5 with TRBJ2-7, with TRBD2 as a possible D gene (6 bases). CDR1 and CDR2 from the germline V gene are SGHKS and YYEKEE (reference sequence). The CDR3 consists of 13 residues. The V end lost 0 bases, the J end lost 4 bases, and 8 bases lay between the germline ends.

The CDR3 loop reads CASSYSWEPRETQYF. For the CDR3, the DNA is TGTGCCAGCAGTTACTCGTGGGAGCCCCGCGAGACCCAGTACTTC. The chain uses TRBV6-5 and TRBJ2-5; D possibly corresponds to TRBD2 (5 bases). This CDR3 spans 15 amino acids. Germline CDR1 reads MNHEY; CDR2 reads SVGAGI. V dropped 0 bases and J dropped 5 bases, with 13 bases sitting between them.

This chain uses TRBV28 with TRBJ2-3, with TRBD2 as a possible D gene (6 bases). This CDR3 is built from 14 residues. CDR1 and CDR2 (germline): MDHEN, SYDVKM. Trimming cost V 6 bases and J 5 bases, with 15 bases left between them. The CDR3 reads CASSLPPGEDTQYF. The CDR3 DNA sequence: TGTGCCAGCAGCCTCCCCCCGGGGGAAGATACGCAGTATTTT.